The 12 T cell receptor beta chains below all came from one sample that was sequenced in a study of beta chain features in type 1 diabetes. Study-wide results and caveats: Within each of all four CD4+ subsets, Type 1 diabetes patients had TCRB CDR3s that were moderately but significantly shorter.

No antigens are known for them. Sequenced material consisted of expressed TCRB transcripts (all of the isolated RNA was reverse transcribed). The repertoire was sequenced with immunoSEQ multiplex PCR; TCRdb's copy has only in-frame clones and lacks some. Counted here are 45,000 to 60,000 clones, approximately 43% occurring once; the ten biggest clones make up less than 0.15%. The sample consisted of stem cell memory CD4+ T cells from blood. The receptors stem from a man younger than 40 with type 1 diabetes.

The chain links TRBV4-2 to TRBJ2-2; 9 nucleotides agree with TRBD2. Looked up from germline, CDR1 is LGHNA and CDR2 is YNFKEQ. V dropped 1 base and J dropped 8; count of bases not matched to a gene: 5. This CDR3 is 15 amino acids long. CDR3 sequence: CASSQVTSGSGELFF. For the CDR3, the DNA is TGTGCCAGCAGCCAAGTAACTAGCGGGTCGGGGGAGCTGTTTTTT.

The J gene is TRBJ2-7, the V gene TRBV28, with D possibly matching TRBD2 (5 bases). This CDR3 has 15 amino acids. With 5 bases removed from V and 2 bases from J, the gap between germline ends came to 16 bases. CDR1 MDHEN and CDR2 SYDVKM come from the germline V gene. The CDR3, as DNA: TGTGCCAGCAGTCCCCAACCGGGATTTACCTACGAGCAGTACTTC. This encodes CASSPQPGFTYEQYF.

A few counts support this clone. The J gene is TRBJ2-2, the V gene TRBV23-1; 9 nucleotides agree with TRBD1. TRBV23-1 has ORF status, its function being uncertain. The junction had 3 bases not matched to a gene; V was cut back by 3 bases and J by 1 base. The CDR3 contains 16 residues. CDR3 amino acids: CASSHPGQGNTGELFF. The CDR3 coding sequence is TGCGCCAGCAGTCATCCGGGACAGGGGAACACCGGGGAGCTGTTTTTT.

The chain has TRBV28 and TRBJ2-3; 7 nucleotides agree with TRBD1. This CDR3 spans 15 amino acids. V shed 5 bases and J 2 bases; nucleotides not matched to a gene: 7. Germline CDR1 and CDR2: MDHEN and SYDVKM. CDR3 amino acids: CASSQRDSYTDTQYF. In nucleotides, the CDR3 is TGTGCCAGCAGTCAACGGGACAGCTACACAGATACGCAGTATTTT.

The genes are TRBV9 and TRBJ2-3; 9 nucleotides align to TRBD2. The CDR3 is 18 amino acids. The V segment lost 0 bases and the J segment 2 bases; nucleotides outside the gene matches: 10. Looked up from germline, CDR1 is SGDLS and CDR2 is YYNGEE. CDR3 bases: TGTGCCAGCAGCGTAGGGGAGGGACTAGCAGATTACACAGATACGCAGTATTTT. Translated, it gives CASSVGEGLADYTDTQYF.

V is TRBV6-5 and J is TRBJ1-3; no clear D gene. Deletions cut 5 bases from V and 0 bases from J, with 8 bases between. Germline V CDR1 and CDR2: MNHEY, SVGAGI. CDR3 length: 14 residues. As DNA, the CDR3 is TGTGCCAGCAGTAGCGTAAGCTCTGGAAACACCATATATTTT. Its protein is CASSSVSSGNTIYF.

This chain joins TRBV6-4 and TRBJ2-1, with 12 bases matching TRBD1. The CDR3 contains 16 residues. J lost 7 bases, V lost 5 bases, and 9 bases had no gene match. Germline V gene data show CDR1 as MRHNA and CDR2 as SNTAGT. CDR3: CASSNMGQGAVNEQFF. Written as DNA, the CDR3 is TGTGCCAGCAGTAACATGGGACAGGGGGCTGTGAATGAGCAGTTCTTC.

This clone was seen a handful of times. The chain is built from TRBV18 and TRBJ2-5, with D perhaps TRBD2 (5 bases). The assigned J gene may be wrong: the sequence end matches TRBJ2-7 better. The CDR3 has 13 residues. Germline loops: CDR1 KGHSH, CDR2 LQKENI. The CDR3 spells CASSPSGSYEQYF. The CDR3 DNA reads as TGTGCCAGCTCACCCTCGGGGTCCTACGAGCAGTACTTC.

CDR3 nucleotide sequence: TGCGCCAGCAGCCAAGATTCCCGACACAGTATCTATGGCTACACCTTC. Translating it yields CASSQDSRHSIYGYTF. The rearrangement uses TRBV4-3 and TRBJ1-2; D is unresolved. The germline CDR1 and CDR2 sequences are LGHNA and YSLEER. V shed 0 bases and J shed 4 bases, with 15 bases lying between them. This CDR3 region has 16 residues.

In this sample, this clone turned up once. The chain employs TRBV7-6 and TRBJ2-3; D is unclear. The germline gives CDR1 SGHVS, CDR2 FNYEAQ. The CDR3 extends over 14 amino acids. Trimming shortened V by 5 bases and J by 5 bases, and 14 bases separated the two germline ends. Here the CDR3 reads CASSTPSHGDTQYF. CDR3 nucleotides: TGTGCCAGCAGCACTCCCTCGCACGGAGATACGCAGTATTTT.

This clone came up a few times. The chain is built from TRBV27 and TRBJ1-5; D might be TRBD1 (5 bases). The CDR3 is 15 amino acids. Trimming removed 0 bases at V and 3 bases at J, with 9 bases between. Germline CDR1 reads MNHEY; CDR2 reads SMNVEV (reference sequence). CDR3 DNA sequence: TGTGCCAGCAGTTTATCGGCAGGGATCAATCAGCCCCAGCATTTT. This sequence encodes CASSLSAGINQPQHF.

The chain carries TRBV6-5 and TRBJ2-5, with 7 positions matching TRBD1. V was clipped by 0 bases and J by 5 bases; unmatched bases: 0. CDR1 is MNHEY and CDR2 is SVGAGI in the germline V gene. The CDR3 has 13 amino acids. The CDR3 spells CASSYSRGETQYF. As DNA, the CDR3 is TGTGCCAGCAGTTACTCCAGGGGGGAGACCCAGTACTTC.